This T cell receptor (beta chain) is from a study of cytomegalovirus exposure and HLA in healthy donors. Looking at the study overall: Earlier, some 170 million T cells were analyzed, and fewer than 120 million unique TCR beta sequences were found among them.

In regard to this clone: The antigen remains unidentified.

Notes on the study in general: Fewer N-insertions than the roughly 670-donor mean were reportedly shown by an Asian-associated ancestry cluster in a later analysis. High sensitivity and specificity were reportedly achieved when the classifier diagnosed cytomegalovirus status.

13 Jbeta primers and 60 Vbeta primers were used for the PCR. Some clones are missing from TCRdb's copy, which holds only in-frame ones; the method was immunoSEQ multiplex PCR. The sample lists roughly 140,000 clones, roughly 80% occurring once. This CDR3 spans 15 amino acids. The germline V gene encodes CDR1 MGHRA and CDR2 YSYEKL. V was trimmed by 1 base and J by 0 bases, leaving 10 bases between them. Sequences were obtained from PBMCs. This receptor was identified in a female donor in good health and CMV-seronegative. The chain joins TRBV4-1 to TRBJ2-7; D is ambiguous. The CDR3 coding sequence is TGCGCCAGCAGCCAAGTAGCCGAAGACTCCTACGAGCAGTACTTC. Translated: CASSQVAEDSYEQYF.